This entry lists 23 T cell receptor beta chains sequenced from one sample in a study of glioma-infiltrating T cells after dendritic cell vaccination. Clones were sequenced by immunoSEQ multiplex PCR, and TCRdb holds only the in-frame ones, with some missing. Altogether 90,000 to 140,000 clones are present, around 91% being singletons, with the ten largest covering 2.5% to 3.5%. Documented time point: after dendritic cell vaccination, including at tumor progression/relapse. Sequenced here: blood, sampled after dendritic cell vaccination. The receptors were gathered from a human donor with glioblastoma.

V is TRBV2 and J is TRBJ1-2, with no clear D. Per germline, CDR1 SNHLY and CDR2 FYNNEI. CDR3 size: 13 residues. V gave up 4 bases and J gave up 6 bases, with 12 bases separating them. This chain's CDR3 is CASSVILRDGYTF. Written as DNA, the CDR3 is TGTGCCAGCAGTGTCATTCTTCGAGATGGCTACACCTTC.

The CDR3 sequence: CASSYSGQGDIQYF. The CDR3, as DNA: TGTGCCAGCAGTTACTCGGGACAGGGGGACATTCAGTACTTC. This chain connects TRBV6-5 to TRBJ2-4, with 11 bases fitting TRBD1. Per germline, CDR1 MNHEY and CDR2 SVGAGI. V shed 0 bases, J shed 8 bases, and the junction held 0 bases outside the gene matches. The CDR3 covers 14 residues.

V usage is TRBV29-1 and J usage is TRBJ1-2; D unclear. The CDR3 length is 14 residues. CDR1 SQVTM and CDR2 ANQGSEA come from the germline V gene. The V and J ends lost 0 bases and 7 bases respectively, with 15 bases between them. The CDR3 loop is CSVEDFRRESGYTF. The CDR3 DNA reads as TGCAGCGTTGAAGATTTTAGGAGGGAGAGTGGCTACACCTTC. Full variable domain (remainder filled in from reference TRBV29-1 and TRBJ1-2): SAVISQKPSRDICQRGTSLTIQCQVDSQVTMMFWYRQQPGQSLTLIATANQGSEATYESGFVIDKFPISRPNLTFSTLTVSNMSPEDSSIYLCSVEDFRRESGYTFGSGTRLTVV.

J is TRBJ1-4 and V is TRBV19; 9 bases match TRBD1. CDR1 is LNHDA and CDR2 is SQIVND in the germline V gene (reference sequence). V shed 4 bases and J 7 bases; nucleotides not matched to a gene: 4. The CDR3 spans 14 residues. The CDR3 nucleotides are TGTGCCAGTAGTACGACAGGGGGGCGTGAAAAACTGTTTTTT. As protein: CASSTTGGREKLFF. Filled out from reference TRBV19 and TRBJ1-4, the complete variable domain reads DGGITQSPKYLFRKEGQNVTLSCEQNLNHDAMYWYRQDPGQGLRLIYYSQIVNDFQKGDIAEGYSVSREKKESFPLTVTSAQKNPTAFYLCASSTTGGREKLFFGSGTQLSVL.

This clone was counted a few times. Different DNA sequences within this sample yield the same CDR3. This sequence joins TRBV5-1 and TRBJ1-6; D is uncertain. Deletions cut 4 bases from V and 11 bases from J, with 13 bases between. Germline CDR1 and CDR2: SGHRS and YFSETQ. The CDR3 covers 13 residues. In nucleotides, the CDR3 is TGCGCCAGCAGCCTGGGCCCTTCTACACCCCTCCACTTT. Translating gives CASSLGPSTPLHF.

The rearrangement links TRBV5-8 to TRBJ1-1; D remains unclear. The CDR3 consists of 13 residues. V was cut by 0 bases and J by 3 bases, with 6 bases left in between. CDR1 SGHTS and CDR2 YDEGEE come from the germline V gene. CDR3 residues: CASSLVLDTEAFF. The CDR3 DNA reads TGTGCCAGCAGCTTGGTCCTTGACACTGAAGCTTTCTTT.

V usage is TRBV10-2 and J usage is TRBJ1-6; 7 bases agree with TRBD1. The CDR3 contains 16 residues. Germline V gene lookup returns CDR1 WSHSY and CDR2 SAAADI. The ends lost 4 bases at V and 10 bases at J; junction bases unmatched: 13. CDR3 sequence (DNA): TGCGCCAGCAGTGCCCCACGGCCAGGGGGTGGATCACCCCTCCACTTT. The encoded protein is CASSAPRPGGGSPLHF.

The chain joins TRBV5-1 to TRBJ1-1; tentatively, D is TRBD1 (6 bases). V lost 0 bases, J lost 3 bases, and 9 bases lay in between. The germline V gene encodes CDR1 SGHRS and CDR2 YFSETQ. CDR3 size: 14 residues. CDR3 bases: TGCGCCAGCAGCTTGGACAGGGTTTACACTGAAGCTTTCTTT. Translation: CASSLDRVYTEAFF.

Comments on this clone: One junction end does not reproduce the germline sequence, and a read error may be involved. The chain is built from TRBV7-7 and TRBJ2-1, with TRBD2 matching 11 bases. The germline V gene has CDR1 SSHAT and CDR2 FNYEAQ (reference sequence). This CDR3 region has 15 residues. The CDR3 sequence: CASSDGTSGYNEQFF. DNA for the CDR3: TGTGCTAGCAGCGACGGGACTAGCGGATACAATGAGCAGTTCTTC.

The V call is TRBV7-3, the J call TRBJ2-7, with D perhaps TRBD2 (6 bases). Germline V gives CDR1 SGHTA, CDR2 FQGTGA. Deletions cut 2 bases from V and 1 base from J, with 12 bases between. The CDR3 runs to 15 residues. CDR3 amino acids: CASSLLGGVSYEQYF. Here the CDR3 DNA reads TGTGCCAGCAGCTTACTGGGGGGAGTTTCCTACGAGCAGTACTTC.

The chain couples TRBV19 to TRBJ2-7; TRBD2 matches 11 bases. Germline values: CDR1 LNHDA, CDR2 SQIVND (reference sequence). Losses at the gene ends were 5 bases for V and 9 bases for J; bases not matched to a gene: 9. The CDR3 runs to 14 residues. CDR3 DNA sequence: TGTGCCAGTAGTCCGGCTAGCGGGAGGACTCTGCAGTACTTC. Translation gives CASSPASGRTLQYF.

This sequence joins TRBV6-1 and TRBJ2-1, with 12 bases that match TRBD2. V was clipped by 4 bases and J by 3 bases; unmatched bases: 1. CDR1 and CDR2 (germline): MNHNS, SASEGT. The CDR3 has 15 amino acids. For the CDR3, the DNA is TGTGCCAGCAGTGGACTAGCGGGGGACTACAATGAGCAGTTCTTC. This sequence encodes CASSGLAGDYNEQFF.

J is TRBJ2-5 and V is TRBV7-9; 8 bases align to TRBD1. CDR3 length: 16 amino acids. J gave up 5 bases and V 3 bases, and 11 bases lay outside the gene matches. Germline V gene sequence: CDR1 SEHNR, CDR2 FQNEAQ (reference sequence). The CDR3 protein is CASSLGQATLGETQYF. The CDR3 coding sequence is TGTGCCAGCAGCTTGGGACAGGCCACCCTCGGGGAGACCCAGTACTTC.

This clone was detected once. The chain links TRBV28 to TRBJ1-2; D possibly corresponds to TRBD1 (6 bases). CDR1 and CDR2 (germline): MDHEN, SYDVKM. The CDR3 consists of 13 residues. Trimming cost V 4 bases and J 3 bases, with 9 bases left between them. CDR3 coding DNA: TGTGCCAGCAGTTCTCCAGGGGACTATGGCTACACCTTC. Translation gives CASSSPGDYGYTF.

The chain carries TRBV7-9 and TRBJ2-5; TRBD1 matches 8 bases. This CDR3 has 15 residues. CDR1 is SEHNR and CDR2 is FQNEAQ in the germline V gene (reference sequence). V lost 11 bases, J lost 5 bases, and 16 bases stayed unmatched. CDR3 bases: TGTGCCTCCCATAGCCCCACAGGGGGTCGTGAGACCCAGTACTTC. Protein: CASHSPTGGRETQYF.

The genes are TRBV29-1 and TRBJ2-7; TRBD2 is a possible D gene (5 bases). Trimming removed 3 bases from V and 2 bases from J, with 17 bases in between. CDR3 length: 15 residues. Germline V gene sequence: CDR1 SQVTM, CDR2 ANQGSEA. CDR3 nucleotides: TGCAGCGTTGAGAAAGGAGGACGCGACCCCTACGAGCAGTACTTC. It encodes CSVEKGGRDPYEQYF.

The chain combines TRBV5-5 with TRBJ1-1; TRBD1 aligns across 7 bases. Trimming took 2 bases from V and 7 from J; bases not matched to a gene: 8. There are 14 residues in the CDR3. Germline assignment: CDR1 SGHKS and CDR2 YYEKEE (reference sequence). Written as DNA, the CDR3 is TGTGCCAGCAGCTTACTAGGGGGCGTTAATGAAGCTTTCTTT. Protein sequence: CASSLLGGVNEAFF.

This clone was seen just once. V usage is TRBV7-9 and J usage is TRBJ1-5; TRBD1 aligns across 10 bases. Germline trimming cut 0 bases from V and 2 bases from J; bases unmatched to any gene: 7. This CDR3 is built from 18 residues. The germline V gene encodes CDR1 SEHNR and CDR2 FQNEAQ (reference sequence). CDR3 nucleotides: TGTGCCAGCAGCTTAGCCCGACCCGGGACAGGGGGCAATCAGCCCCAGCATTTT. Its translation is CASSLARPGTGGNQPQHF.

The chain is built from TRBV5-5 and TRBJ2-1, with TRBD2 identical over 12 bases. Looked up from germline, CDR1 is SGHKS and CDR2 is YYEKEE (reference sequence). V lost 0 bases, J lost 2 bases, and 6 bases stayed unmatched. This CDR3 contains 18 residues. The chain's CDR3 is CASSLALGLAGTYNEQFF. CDR3 in DNA: TGTGCCAGCAGCTTGGCTCTAGGACTAGCGGGGACCTACAATGAGCAGTTCTTC.

The V and J genes are TRBV7-9 and TRBJ1-4; 7 nucleotides align to TRBD1. The CDR3 loop spans 16 amino acids. The V gene end was trimmed by 5 bases and the J gene end by 0 bases; junction bases not matched to a gene: 6. CDR1 SEHNR and CDR2 FQNEAQ come from the germline V gene (reference sequence). In DNA form, the CDR3 reads TGTGCCAGCAGCCCCGGACAGGTGACAACTAATGAAAAACTGTTTTTT. This sequence encodes CASSPGQVTTNEKLFF.

This clone is a singleton in its sample. This chain uses TRBV12-5 with TRBJ1-3; D unclear. Germline values: CDR1 LGHNT, CDR2 FRNRAP. The CDR3 has 14 amino acids. V gave up 2 bases and J gave up 11 bases, with 16 bases separating them. CDR3 amino acids: CASGLNFEGSSIYF. The CDR3 nucleotides are TGTGCTAGTGGTTTGAATTTCGAAGGGAGCTCCATATATTTT.

This chain joins TRBV27 and TRBJ1-5; 7 positions match TRBD1. The length of the CDR3 is 17 residues. V lost 6 bases and J lost 2; bases outside the gene matches: 13. Germline V lookup: CDR1 MNHEY, CDR2 SMNVEV (reference sequence). The CDR3, as DNA: TGTGCCAGCAGCATACGTGACAGGGTGGAAGGCAATCAGCCCCAGCATTTT. It specifies CASSIRDRVEGNQPQHF.

V gene TRBV11-1 combines with J gene TRBJ2-7; 7 nucleotides line up with TRBD2. Germline-derived CDR1 and CDR2 are SGHAT and FQDESV (reference sequence). The CDR3 is made up of 15 amino acids. V was clipped by 3 bases and J by 2 bases; unmatched bases: 7. CDR3 in DNA: TGTGCCAGCAGCTTGACCGGGACTAAGACCTACGAGCAGTACTTC. Its protein product is CASSLTGTKTYEQYF. Complete variable domain (other parts from reference TRBV11-1 and TRBJ2-7): EAEVAQSPRYKITEKSQAVAFWCDPISGHATLYWYRQILGQGPELLVQFQDESVVDDSQLPKDRFSAERLKGVDSTLKIQPAELGDSAMYLCASSLTGTKTYEQYFGPGTRLTVT.